Reported below is one T cell receptor beta chain. Its specificity is unknown. The data derive from a study of T cell responses to AZD1222 COVID-19 vaccine. Findings and caveats of the study: Donors in the cohort were predominantly white British and more often female, and clonal diversity was possibly underestimated.

Profiling relied on immunoSEQ multiplex PCR, and the TCRdb table lists in-frame clones only, not all of them. The sample includes approximately 180,000 clones, less than 90% of them seen just once. The CDR3 has 16 residues. V trimming: 4 bases; J trimming: 3 bases; junction bases outside the gene matches: 11. Germline V gene lookup returns CDR1 SGHAT and CDR2 FQNNGV. This sequence joins TRBV11-2 and TRBJ1-2; TRBD1 aligns across 7 bases. The source of this sequence is an adult in good health. The sample was peripheral blood, taken on day 0 of AZD1222 vaccination. DNA for the CDR3: TGTGCCAGCAGCTACTACAGGGGAGTGGGTGACTATGGCTACACCTTC. This encodes CASSYYRGVGDYGYTF. The variable domain in full, with the rest retrieved from reference TRBV11-2 and TRBJ1-2, is EAGVAQSPRYKIIEKRQSVAFWCNPISGHATLYWYQQILGQGPKLLIQFQNNGVVDDSQLPKDRFSAERLKGVDSTLKIQPAKLEDSAVYLCASSYYRGVGDYGYTFGSGTRLTVV.